This T cell receptor (beta chain) was captured by sequencing in a study of blood T cell repertoires in COVID-19. CDR3 length equals 17 residues. V dropped 1 base and J dropped 0 bases, with 15 bases sitting between them. Germline V gives CDR1 LNHDA, CDR2 SQIVND (reference sequence). Authors' analysis steps: Using reference gene primer amplification, nucleated cell counts were estimated. Clones were sequenced by immunoSEQ multiplex PCR, and TCRdb holds only the in-frame ones, with some missing. D and trimming come from the DNA, and the V and J calls and clone size come from that table. This sample carries roughly 200,000 clones, 65% to 90% of them seen once, and the ten largest clones take about 5%. This study enrolled people aged roughly 18 to 89 from about 24 US geographic areas. Assignment of participants to cohorts was predicated upon participant-reported clinical history.

The chain has TRBV19 and TRBJ2-5; maybe TRBD2 (7 bases). This TCR derives from a woman aged 55-75 years with acute COVID-19. Sequences were obtained from PBMCs or T cells enriched from blood (not recorded which). CDR3 protein: CASSIGLGGPNQETQYF. In DNA form, the CDR3 reads TGTGCCAGTAGTATAGGTCTCGGGGGGCCTAACCAAGAGACCCAGTACTTC.